This T cell receptor (beta chain) was identified during a study of cytotoxic CD8 clonotypes in ibrutinib-treated CLL. In the case of this clone: The antigen remains unidentified.

The study's findings and limits: Clonality correlated strongly with circulating CD8+ T cells and exceeded age-matched healthy donors at baseline.

Assay used: immunoSEQ multiplex PCR; TCRdb lists only in-frame clones, some missing. Of some 130,000 clones listed, more than 75% are singletons. Sample: PBMCs, taken after 24 months of ibrutinib treatment. This sequence originates from a human donor with chronic lymphocytic leukemia.

CDR3 protein: CASSLEVGEQYF. CDR3 DNA sequence: TGCGCCAGCAGCTTGGAGGTTGGCGAGCAGTACTTC. V gene TRBV5-1 combines with J gene TRBJ2-7, with D unclear. This CDR3 comprises 12 residues. V shed 0 bases and J shed 6 bases, with 7 bases lying between them. Germline lookup yields CDR1 SGHRS and CDR2 YFSETQ.